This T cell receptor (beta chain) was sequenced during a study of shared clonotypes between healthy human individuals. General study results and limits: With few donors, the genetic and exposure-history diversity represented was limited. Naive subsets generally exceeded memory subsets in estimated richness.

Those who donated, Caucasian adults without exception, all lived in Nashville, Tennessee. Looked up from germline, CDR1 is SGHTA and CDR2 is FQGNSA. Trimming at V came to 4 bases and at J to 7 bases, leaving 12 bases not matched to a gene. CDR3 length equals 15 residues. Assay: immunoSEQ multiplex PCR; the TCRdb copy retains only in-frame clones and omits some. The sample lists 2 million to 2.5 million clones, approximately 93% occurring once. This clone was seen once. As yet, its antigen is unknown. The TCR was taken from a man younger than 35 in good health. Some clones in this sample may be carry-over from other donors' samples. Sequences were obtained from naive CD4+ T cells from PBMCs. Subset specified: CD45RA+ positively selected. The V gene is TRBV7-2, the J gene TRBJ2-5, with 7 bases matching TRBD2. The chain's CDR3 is CASSSASGTGGTQYF. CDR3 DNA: TGTGCCAGCAGCTCTGCTAGCGGTACCGGGGGGACCCAGTACTTC.